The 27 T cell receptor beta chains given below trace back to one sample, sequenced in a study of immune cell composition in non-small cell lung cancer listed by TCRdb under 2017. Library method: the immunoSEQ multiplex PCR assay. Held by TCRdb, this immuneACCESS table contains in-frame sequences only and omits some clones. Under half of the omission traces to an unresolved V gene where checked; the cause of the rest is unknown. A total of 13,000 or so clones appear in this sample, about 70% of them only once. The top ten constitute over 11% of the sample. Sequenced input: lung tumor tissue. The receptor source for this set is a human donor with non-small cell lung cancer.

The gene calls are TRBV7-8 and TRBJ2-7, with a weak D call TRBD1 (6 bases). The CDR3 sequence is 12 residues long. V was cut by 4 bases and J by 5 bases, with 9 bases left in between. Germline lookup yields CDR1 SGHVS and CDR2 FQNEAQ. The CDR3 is CASSSAGDEQYF. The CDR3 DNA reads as TGTGCCAGCAGCTCCGCAGGGGACGAGCAGTACTTC.

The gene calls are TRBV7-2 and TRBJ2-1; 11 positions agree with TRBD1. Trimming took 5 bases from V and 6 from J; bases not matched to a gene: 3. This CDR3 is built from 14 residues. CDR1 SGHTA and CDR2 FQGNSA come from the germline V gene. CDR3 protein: CASSPDRGLNEQFF. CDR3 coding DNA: TGTGCCAGCAGCCCGGACAGGGGGCTCAATGAGCAGTTCTTC.

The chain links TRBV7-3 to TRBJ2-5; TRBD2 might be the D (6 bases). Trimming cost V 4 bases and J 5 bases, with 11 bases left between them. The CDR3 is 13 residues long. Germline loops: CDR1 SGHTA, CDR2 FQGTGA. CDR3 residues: CASSSSGRETQYF. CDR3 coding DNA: TGTGCCAGCAGCTCGTCAGGGAGGGAGACCCAGTACTTC.

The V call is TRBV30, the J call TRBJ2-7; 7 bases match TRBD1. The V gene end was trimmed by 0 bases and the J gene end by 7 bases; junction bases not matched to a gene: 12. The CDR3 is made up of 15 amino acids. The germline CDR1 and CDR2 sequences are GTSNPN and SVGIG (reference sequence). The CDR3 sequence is CAWSVRTGLTGEQYF. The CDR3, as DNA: TGTGCCTGGAGTGTACGGACAGGCCTAACGGGAGAGCAGTACTTC.

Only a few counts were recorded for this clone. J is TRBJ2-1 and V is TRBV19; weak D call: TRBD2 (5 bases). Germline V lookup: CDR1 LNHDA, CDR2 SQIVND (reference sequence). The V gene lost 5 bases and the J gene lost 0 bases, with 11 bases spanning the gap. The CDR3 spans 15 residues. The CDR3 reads CASSAERTSYNEQFF. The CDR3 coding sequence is TGTGCCAGTAGTGCCGAGCGGACCTCCTACAATGAGCAGTTCTTC.

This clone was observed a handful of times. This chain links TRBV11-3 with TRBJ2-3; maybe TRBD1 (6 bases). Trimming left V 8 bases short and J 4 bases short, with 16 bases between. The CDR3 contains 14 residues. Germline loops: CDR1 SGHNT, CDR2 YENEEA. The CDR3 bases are TGTGCCAGCGGTAACAGGGATTTGGCAGATACGCAGTATTTT. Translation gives CASGNRDLADTQYF.

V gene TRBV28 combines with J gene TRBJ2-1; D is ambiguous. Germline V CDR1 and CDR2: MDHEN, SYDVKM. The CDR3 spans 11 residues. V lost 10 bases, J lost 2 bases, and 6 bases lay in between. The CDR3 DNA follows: TGTGCCACCGGTACCTACAATGAGCAGTTCTTC. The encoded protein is CATGTYNEQFF.

Written as DNA, the CDR3 is TGTGCCAGCAGTTTAAGGGACAGCTACTCTGGAAACACCATATATTTT. It specifies CASSLRDSYSGNTIYF. V usage is TRBV28 and J usage is TRBJ1-3, with 7 bases fitting TRBD1. The CDR3 spans 16 residues. The V segment lost 2 bases and the J segment 0 bases; nucleotides outside the gene matches: 4. Germline-derived CDR1 and CDR2 are MDHEN and SYDVKM.

The CDR3: CASSITGTGDEQYF. The CDR3 nucleotides are TGTGCCAGCAGCATAACCGGGACAGGGGACGAGCAGTACTTC. V usage is TRBV7-6 and J usage is TRBJ2-7; 10 nucleotides agree with TRBD1. The CDR3 contains 14 residues. The J segment lost 5 bases and the V segment lost 5 bases, leaving 6 bases of the junction unmatched. Germline values: CDR1 SGHVS, CDR2 FNYEAQ.

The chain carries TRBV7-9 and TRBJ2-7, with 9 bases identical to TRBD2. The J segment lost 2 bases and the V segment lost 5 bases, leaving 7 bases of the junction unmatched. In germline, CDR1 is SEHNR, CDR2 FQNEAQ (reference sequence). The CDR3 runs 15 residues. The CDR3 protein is CASSRSPSGAYEQYF. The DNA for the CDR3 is TGTGCCAGCAGCCGATCTCCTAGCGGGGCCTACGAGCAGTACTTC.

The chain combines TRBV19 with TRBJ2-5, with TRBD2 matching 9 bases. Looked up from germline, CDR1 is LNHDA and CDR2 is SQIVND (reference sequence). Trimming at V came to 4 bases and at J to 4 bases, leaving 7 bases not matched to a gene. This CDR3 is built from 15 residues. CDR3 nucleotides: TGTGCCAGTAGTAAAGCGGGAGGAGCAGTAGAGACCCAGTACTTC. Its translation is CASSKAGGAVETQYF.

The CDR3 reads CATEPSGRAYNEQFF. CDR3 coding DNA: TGTGCCACCGAACCCAGCGGGAGGGCCTACAATGAGCAGTTCTTC. This sequence joins TRBV27 and TRBJ2-1; 10 nucleotides agree with TRBD2. V shed 10 bases, J shed 2 bases, and the junction held 8 bases outside the gene matches. CDR1 is MNHEY and CDR2 is SMNVEV in the germline V gene (reference sequence). This CDR3 spans 15 amino acids.

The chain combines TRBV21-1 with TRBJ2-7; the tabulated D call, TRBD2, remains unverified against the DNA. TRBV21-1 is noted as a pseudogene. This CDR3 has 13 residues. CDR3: CASSRPGEGYRTF. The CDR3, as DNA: TGTGCCAGCAGCAGGCCCGGGGAGGGTTACCGGACTTTC.

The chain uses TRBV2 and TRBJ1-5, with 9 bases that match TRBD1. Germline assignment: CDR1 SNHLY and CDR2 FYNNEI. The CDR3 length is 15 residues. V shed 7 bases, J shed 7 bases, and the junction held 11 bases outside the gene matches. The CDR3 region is CASIPGGTGRQPQHF. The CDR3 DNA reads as TGTGCCAGCATCCCGGGGGGGACAGGGCGCCAGCCCCAGCATTTT.

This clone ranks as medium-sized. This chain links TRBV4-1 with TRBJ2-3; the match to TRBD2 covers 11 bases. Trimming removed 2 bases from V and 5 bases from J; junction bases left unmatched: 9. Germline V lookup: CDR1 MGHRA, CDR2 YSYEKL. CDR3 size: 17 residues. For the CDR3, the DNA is TGCGCCAGCAGCCAAACTCTAGCGGGGGGTACCGTAGATACGCAGTATTTT. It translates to CASSQTLAGGTVDTQYF.

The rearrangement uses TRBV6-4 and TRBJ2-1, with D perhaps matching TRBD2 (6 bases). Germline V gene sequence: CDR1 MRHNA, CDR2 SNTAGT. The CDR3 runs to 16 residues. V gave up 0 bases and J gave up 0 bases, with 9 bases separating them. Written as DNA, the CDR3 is TGTGCCAGCAGTGACTCCGACGGGAGCTCCTACAATGAGCAGTTCTTC. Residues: CASSDSDGSSYNEQFF.

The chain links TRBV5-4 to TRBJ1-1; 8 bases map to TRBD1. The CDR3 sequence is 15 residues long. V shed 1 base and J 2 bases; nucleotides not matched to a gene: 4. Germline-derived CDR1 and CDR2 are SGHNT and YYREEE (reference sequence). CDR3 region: CASSLWGTGNTEAFF. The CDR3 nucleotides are TGTGCCAGCAGCTTGTGGGGGACAGGAAACACTGAAGCTTTCTTT.

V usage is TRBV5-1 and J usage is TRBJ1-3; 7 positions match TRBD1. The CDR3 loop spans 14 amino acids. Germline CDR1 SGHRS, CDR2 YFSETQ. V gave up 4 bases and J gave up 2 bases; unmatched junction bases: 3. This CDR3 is CASSATGPGNTIYF. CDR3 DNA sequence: TGCGCCAGCAGCGCGACAGGGCCTGGAAACACCATATATTTT. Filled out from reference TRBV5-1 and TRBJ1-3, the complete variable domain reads KAGVTQTPRYLIKTRGQQVTLSCSPISGHRSVSWYQQTPGQGLQFLFEYFSETQRNKGNFPGRFSGRQFSNSRSEMNVSTLELGDSALYLCASSATGPGNTIYFGEGSWLTVV.

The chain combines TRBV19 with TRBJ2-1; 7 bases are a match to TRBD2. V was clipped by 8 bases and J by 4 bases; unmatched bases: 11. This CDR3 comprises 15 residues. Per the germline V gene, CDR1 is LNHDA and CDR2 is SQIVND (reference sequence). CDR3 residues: CASGAASGPYNEQFF. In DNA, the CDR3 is TGTGCCAGTGGGGCCGCTAGCGGACCTTACAATGAGCAGTTCTTC.

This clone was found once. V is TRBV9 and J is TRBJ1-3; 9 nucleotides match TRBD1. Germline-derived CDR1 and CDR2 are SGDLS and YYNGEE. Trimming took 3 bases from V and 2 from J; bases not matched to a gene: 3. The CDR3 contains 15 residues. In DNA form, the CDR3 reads TGTGCCAGCAGCGCTAGGGACAGGGCTGGAAACACCATATATTTT. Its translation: CASSARDRAGNTIYF.

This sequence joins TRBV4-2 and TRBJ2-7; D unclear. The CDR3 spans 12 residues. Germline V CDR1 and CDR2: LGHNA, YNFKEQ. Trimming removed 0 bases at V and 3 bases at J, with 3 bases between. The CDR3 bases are TGTGCCAGCAGCCAAGACCTCTACGAGCAGTACTTC. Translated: CASSQDLYEQYF.

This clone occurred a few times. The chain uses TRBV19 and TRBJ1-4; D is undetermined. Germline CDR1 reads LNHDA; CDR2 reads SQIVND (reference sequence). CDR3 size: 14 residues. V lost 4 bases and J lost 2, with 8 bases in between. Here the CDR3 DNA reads TGTGCCAGTAGTACCCGGTCGACTAATGAAAAACTGTTTTTT. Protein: CASSTRSTNEKLFF.

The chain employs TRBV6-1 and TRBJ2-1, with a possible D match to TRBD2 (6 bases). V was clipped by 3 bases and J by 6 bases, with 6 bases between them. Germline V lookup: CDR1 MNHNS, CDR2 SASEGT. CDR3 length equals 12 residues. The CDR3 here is CASSERGNEQFF. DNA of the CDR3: TGTGCCAGCAGTGAGCGGGGCAATGAGCAGTTCTTC.

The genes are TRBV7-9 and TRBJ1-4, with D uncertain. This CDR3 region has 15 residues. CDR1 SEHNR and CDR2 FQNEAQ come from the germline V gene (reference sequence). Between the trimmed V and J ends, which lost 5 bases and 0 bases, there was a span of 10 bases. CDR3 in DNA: TGTGCCAGCAGCCCCCGTGCAGCAACTAATGAAAAACTGTTTTTT. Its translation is CASSPRAATNEKLFF.

The CDR3 spells CASSPQLRGFKGTDTQYF. The CDR3 DNA is TGCGCCAGCAGCCCGCAACTAAGGGGTTTCAAGGGCACAGATACGCAGTATTTT. The V gene is TRBV5-1, the J gene TRBJ2-3; D might be TRBD1 (5 bases). Trimming took 4 bases from V and 1 from J, leaving 22 bases between them. CDR3 length: 18 residues. CDR1 is SGHRS, CDR2 YFSETQ, per germline. Drawing the rest from reference TRBV5-1 and TRBJ2-3, the complete variable domain is KAGVTQTPRYLIKTRGQQVTLSCSPISGHRSVSWYQQTPGQGLQFLFEYFSETQRNKGNFPGRFSGRQFSNSRSEMNVSTLELGDSALYLCASSPQLRGFKGTDTQYFGPGTRLTVL.

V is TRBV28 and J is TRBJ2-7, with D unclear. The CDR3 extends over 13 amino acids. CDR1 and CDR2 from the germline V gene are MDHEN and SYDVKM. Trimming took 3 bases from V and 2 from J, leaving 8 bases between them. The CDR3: CASSFGLTYEQYF. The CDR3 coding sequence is TGTGCCAGCAGTTTTGGGCTTACCTACGAGCAGTACTTC.

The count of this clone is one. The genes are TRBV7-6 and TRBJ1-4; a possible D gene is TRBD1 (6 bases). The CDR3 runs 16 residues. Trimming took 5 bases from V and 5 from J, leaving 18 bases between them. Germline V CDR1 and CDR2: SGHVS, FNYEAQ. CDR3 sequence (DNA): TGTGCCAGCAGCCGGTCGGAAGCGGGGGCAAATGAAAAACTGTTTTTT. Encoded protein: CASSRSEAGANEKLFF.